This T cell receptor (beta chain) was found in a study of tumor-infiltrating lymphocytes in oesophageal squamous cell carcinoma. This clonotype occurred a few times. TCRdb redid the calling of the PCR reads with MiXCR, one entry per CDR3 protein. This table has 9,000 to 13,000 distinct CDR3 sequences, about 60% appearing once. The V and J ends lost 4 bases and 5 bases respectively, with 8 bases between them. CDR1 and CDR2 (germline): SGHVS, FNYEAQ. There are 12 residues in the CDR3. This sequence originates from a male donor with esophageal squamous cell carcinoma. Sample: esophageal tumor tissue. The rearrangement uses TRBV7-6 and TRBJ2-5, with D unresolved. The CDR3 loop reads CASSSEWETQYF. In DNA, the CDR3 is TGTGCCAGCAGCTCCGAATGGGAGACCCAGTACTTC.